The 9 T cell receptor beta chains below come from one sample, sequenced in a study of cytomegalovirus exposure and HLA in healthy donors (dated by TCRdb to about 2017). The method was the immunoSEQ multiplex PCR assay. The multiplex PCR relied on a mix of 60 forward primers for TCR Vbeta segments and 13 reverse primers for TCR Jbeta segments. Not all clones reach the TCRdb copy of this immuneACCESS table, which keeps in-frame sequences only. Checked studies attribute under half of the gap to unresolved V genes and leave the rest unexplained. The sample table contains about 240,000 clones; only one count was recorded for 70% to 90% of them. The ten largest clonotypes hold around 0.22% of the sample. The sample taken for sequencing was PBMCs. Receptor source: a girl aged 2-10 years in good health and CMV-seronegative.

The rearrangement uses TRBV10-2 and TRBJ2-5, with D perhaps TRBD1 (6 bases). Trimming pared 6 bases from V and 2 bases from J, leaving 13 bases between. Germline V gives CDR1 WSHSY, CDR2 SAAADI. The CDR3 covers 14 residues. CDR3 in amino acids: CASRGPGQQETQYF. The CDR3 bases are TGCGCCAGCAGGGGACCGGGACAACAAGAGACCCAGTACTTC.

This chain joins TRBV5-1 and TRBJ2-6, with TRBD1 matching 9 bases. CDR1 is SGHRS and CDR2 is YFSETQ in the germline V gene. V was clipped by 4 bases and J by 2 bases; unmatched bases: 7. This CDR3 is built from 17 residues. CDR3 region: CASSPGTGRAGANVLTF. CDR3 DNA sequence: TGCGCCAGCAGCCCGGGGACAGGGCGGGCTGGGGCCAACGTCCTGACTTTC.

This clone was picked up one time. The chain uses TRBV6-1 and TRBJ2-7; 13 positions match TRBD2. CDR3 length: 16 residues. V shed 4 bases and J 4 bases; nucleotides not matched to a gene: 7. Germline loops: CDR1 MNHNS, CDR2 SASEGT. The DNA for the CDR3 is TGTGCCAGCAGTGCTATGGGACTAGCGGGGAGGTACGAGCAGTACTTC. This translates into CASSAMGLAGRYEQYF.

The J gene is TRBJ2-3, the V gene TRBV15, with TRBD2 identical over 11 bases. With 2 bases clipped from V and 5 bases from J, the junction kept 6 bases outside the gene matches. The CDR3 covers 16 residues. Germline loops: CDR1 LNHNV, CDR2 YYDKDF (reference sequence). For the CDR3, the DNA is TGTGCCACCAGCAGACGTAGCGGGGGGGCGGTAGATACGCAGTATTTT. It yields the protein CATSRRSGGAVDTQYF.

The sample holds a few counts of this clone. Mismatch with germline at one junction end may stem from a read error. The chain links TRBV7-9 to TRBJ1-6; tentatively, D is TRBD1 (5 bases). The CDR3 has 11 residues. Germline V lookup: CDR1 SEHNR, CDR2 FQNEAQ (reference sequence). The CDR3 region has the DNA TGTTCCAGCAGTTCAGGGTTTCCCCTCCACTTT. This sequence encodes CSSSSGFPLHF.

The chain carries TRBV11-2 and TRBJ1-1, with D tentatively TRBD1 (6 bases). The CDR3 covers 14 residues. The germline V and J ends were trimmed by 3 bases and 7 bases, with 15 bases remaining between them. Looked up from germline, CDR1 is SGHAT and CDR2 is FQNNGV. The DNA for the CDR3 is TGTGCCAGCAGCTTCGGGACACCGATCTATGAAGCTTTCTTT. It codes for CASSFGTPIYEAFF.

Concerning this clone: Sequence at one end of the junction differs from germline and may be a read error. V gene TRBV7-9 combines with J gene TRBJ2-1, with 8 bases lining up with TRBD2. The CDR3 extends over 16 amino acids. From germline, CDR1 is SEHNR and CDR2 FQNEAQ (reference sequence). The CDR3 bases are TGTTCCAGCACCCCTCTAGCGGGTCTCGTTTACAATGAGCAGTTCTTC. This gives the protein CSSTPLAGLVYNEQFF.

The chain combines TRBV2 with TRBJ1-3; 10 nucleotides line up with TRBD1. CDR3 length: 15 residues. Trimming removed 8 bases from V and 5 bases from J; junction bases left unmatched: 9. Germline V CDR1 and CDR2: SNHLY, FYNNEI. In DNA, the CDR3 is TGTGCCAGCGGGGACTGGACAGGGGGTCGAAACACCATATATTTT. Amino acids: CASGDWTGGRNTIYF. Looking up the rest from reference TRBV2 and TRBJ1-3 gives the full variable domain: EPEVTQTPSHQVTQMGQEVILRCVPISNHLYFYWYRQILGQKVEFLVSFYNNEISEKSEIFDDQFSVERPDGSNFTLKIRSTKLEDSAMYFCASGDWTGGRNTIYFGEGSWLTVV.

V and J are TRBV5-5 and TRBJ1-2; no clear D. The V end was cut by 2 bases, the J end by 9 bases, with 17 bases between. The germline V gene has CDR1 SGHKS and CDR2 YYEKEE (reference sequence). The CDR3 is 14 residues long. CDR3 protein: CASSLALAGRSYTF. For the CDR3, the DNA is TGTGCCAGCAGCTTAGCCCTAGCGGGCAGGAGCTACACCTTC. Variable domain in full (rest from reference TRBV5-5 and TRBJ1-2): DAGVTQSPTHLIKTRGQQVTLRCSPISGHKSVSWYQQVLGQGPQFIFQYYEKEERGRGNFPDRFSARQFPNYSSELNVNALLLGDSALYLCASSLALAGRSYTFGSGTRLTVV.